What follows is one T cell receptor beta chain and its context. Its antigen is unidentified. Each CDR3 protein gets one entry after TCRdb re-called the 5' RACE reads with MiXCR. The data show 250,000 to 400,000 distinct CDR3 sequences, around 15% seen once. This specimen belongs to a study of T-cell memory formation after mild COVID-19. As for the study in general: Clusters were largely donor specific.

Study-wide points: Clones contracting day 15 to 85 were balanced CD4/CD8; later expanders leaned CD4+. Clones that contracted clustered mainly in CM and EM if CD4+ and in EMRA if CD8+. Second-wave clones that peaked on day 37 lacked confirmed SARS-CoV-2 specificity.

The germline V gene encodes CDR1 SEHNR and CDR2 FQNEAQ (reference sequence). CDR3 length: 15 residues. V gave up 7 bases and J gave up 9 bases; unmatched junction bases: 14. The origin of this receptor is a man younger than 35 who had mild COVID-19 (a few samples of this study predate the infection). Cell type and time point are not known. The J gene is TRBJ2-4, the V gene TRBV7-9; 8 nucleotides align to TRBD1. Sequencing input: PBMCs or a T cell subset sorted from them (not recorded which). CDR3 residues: CASTRKQGGMGIQYF. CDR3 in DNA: TGTGCCAGCACCCGTAAACAGGGGGGAATGGGCATTCAGTACTTC.